This entry features one T cell receptor beta chain sequence. These data are taken from a study of T-cell reconstitution after alpha-beta-depleted transplantation in children. This CDR3 is 14 amino acids long. From germline, CDR1 is MNHEY and CDR2 SMNVEV (reference sequence). Deletions cut 0 bases from V and 4 bases from J, with 8 bases between. Unique molecular identifiers were incorporated into the prepared TCRbeta library. TCRdb called the PCR reads again in MiXCR, with one record for every CDR3 protein. Among 450,000 to 600,000 distinct CDR3 sequences listed, roughly a tenth were seen once. The chain links TRBV27 to TRBJ2-3, with a possible D match to TRBD2 (5 bases). Specimen: PBMCs, collected before TCRalphabeta/CD19-depleted stem cell transplant. The origin of this receptor is a child aged 2-15 years with inherited bone marrow failure, due to receive a stem cell transplant. CDR3 DNA sequence: TGTGCCAGCAGTTTATCGAGGGCACCAGATACGCAGTATTTT. It specifies CASSLSRAPDTQYF.